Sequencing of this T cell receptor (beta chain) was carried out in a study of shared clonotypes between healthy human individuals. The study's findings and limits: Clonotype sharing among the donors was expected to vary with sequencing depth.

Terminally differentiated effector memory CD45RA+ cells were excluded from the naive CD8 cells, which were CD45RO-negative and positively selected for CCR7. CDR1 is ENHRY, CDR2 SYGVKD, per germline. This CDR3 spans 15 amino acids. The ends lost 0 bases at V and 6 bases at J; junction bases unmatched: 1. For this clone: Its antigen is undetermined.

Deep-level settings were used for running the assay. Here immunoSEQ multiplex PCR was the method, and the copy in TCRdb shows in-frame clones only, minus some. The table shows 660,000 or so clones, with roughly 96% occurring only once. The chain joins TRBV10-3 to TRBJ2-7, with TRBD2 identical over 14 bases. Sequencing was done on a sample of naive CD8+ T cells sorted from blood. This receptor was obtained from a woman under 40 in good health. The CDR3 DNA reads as TGTGCCATCAGTGAGTCGGGACTAGCGGGAGTCGAGCAGTACTTC. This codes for CAISESGLAGVEQYF.